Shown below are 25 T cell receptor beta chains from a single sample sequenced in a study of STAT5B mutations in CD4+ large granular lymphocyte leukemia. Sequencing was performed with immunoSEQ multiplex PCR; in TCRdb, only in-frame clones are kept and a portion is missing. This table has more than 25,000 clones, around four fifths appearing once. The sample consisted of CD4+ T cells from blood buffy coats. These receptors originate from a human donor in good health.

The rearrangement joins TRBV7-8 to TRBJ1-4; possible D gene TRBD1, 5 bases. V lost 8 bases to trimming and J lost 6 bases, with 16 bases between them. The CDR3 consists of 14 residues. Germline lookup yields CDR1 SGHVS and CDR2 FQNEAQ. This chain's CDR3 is CASGGSGSYEKLFF. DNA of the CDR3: TGTGCCAGCGGGGGATCAGGGTCCTATGAAAAACTGTTTTTT.

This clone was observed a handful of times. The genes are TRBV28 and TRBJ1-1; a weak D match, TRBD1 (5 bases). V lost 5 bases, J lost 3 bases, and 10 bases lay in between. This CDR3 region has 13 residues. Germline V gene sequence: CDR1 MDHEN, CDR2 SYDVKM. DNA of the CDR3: TGTGCCAGCAGTAGAGGGGATTACACTGAAGCTTTCTTT. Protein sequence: CASSRGDYTEAFF.

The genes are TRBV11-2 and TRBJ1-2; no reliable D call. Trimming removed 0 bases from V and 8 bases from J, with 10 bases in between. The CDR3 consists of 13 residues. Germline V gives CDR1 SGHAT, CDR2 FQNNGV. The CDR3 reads CASSLERAQGYTF. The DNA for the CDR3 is TGTGCCAGCAGCTTAGAGAGGGCACAAGGCTACACCTTC.

In DNA, the CDR3 is TGTGCCAGCTCACGGGACAGGCCGAACTCTGGGGCCAACGTCCTGACTTTC. Protein sequence: CASSRDRPNSGANVLTF. The genes are TRBV18 and TRBJ2-6, with 8 positions matching TRBD1. Looked up from germline, CDR1 is KGHSH and CDR2 is LQKENI. The CDR3 has 17 residues. J was trimmed by 0 bases and V by 4 bases; bases with no gene match: 5.

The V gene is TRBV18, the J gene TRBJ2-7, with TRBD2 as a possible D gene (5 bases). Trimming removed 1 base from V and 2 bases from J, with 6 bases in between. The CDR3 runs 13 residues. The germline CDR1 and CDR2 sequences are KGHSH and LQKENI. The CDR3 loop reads CASSPLAPYEQYV. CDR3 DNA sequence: TGTGCCAGCTCACCACTAGCGCCCTACGAGCAGTACGTC.

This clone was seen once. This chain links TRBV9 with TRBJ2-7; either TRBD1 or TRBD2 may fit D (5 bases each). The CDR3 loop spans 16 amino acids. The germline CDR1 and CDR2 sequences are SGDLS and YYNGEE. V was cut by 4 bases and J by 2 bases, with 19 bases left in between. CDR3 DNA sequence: TGTGCCAGCAGCCCCAGACACGCCGAGGGGACCTACGAGCAGTACTTC. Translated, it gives CASSPRHAEGTYEQYF.

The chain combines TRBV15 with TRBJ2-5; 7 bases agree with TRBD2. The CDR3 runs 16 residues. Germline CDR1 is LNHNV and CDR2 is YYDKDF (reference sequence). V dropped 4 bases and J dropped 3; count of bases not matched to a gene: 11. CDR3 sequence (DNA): TGTGCCACCAGCACCGAATATTCTAGCGGCAAAGAGACCCAGTACTTC. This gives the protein CATSTEYSSGKETQYF.

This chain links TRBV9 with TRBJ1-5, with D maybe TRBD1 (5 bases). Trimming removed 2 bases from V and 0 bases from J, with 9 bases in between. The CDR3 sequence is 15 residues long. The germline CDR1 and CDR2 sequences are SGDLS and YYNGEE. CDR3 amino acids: CASSVRGYSNQPQHF. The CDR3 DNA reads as TGTGCCAGCAGCGTCCGGGGGTATAGCAATCAGCCCCAGCATTTT.

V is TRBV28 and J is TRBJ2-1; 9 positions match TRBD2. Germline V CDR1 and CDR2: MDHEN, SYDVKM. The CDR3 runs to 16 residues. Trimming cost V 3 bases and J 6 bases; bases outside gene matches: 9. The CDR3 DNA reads TGTGCCAGCAGTTTCCCGGGAGCGGGGGGTGGCAATGAGCAGTTCTTC. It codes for CASSFPGAGGGNEQFF.

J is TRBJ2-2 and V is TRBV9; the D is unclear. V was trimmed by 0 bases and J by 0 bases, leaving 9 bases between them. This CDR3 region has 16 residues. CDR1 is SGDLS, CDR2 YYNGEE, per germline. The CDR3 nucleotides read TGTGCCAGCAGCGTAGACTCAAGACCGAACACCGGGGAGCTGTTTTTT. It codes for CASSVDSRPNTGELFF. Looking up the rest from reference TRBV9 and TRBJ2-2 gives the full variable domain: DSGVTQTPKHLITATGQRVTLRCSPRSGDLSVYWYQQSLDQGLQFLIQYYNGEERAKGNILERFSAQQFPDLHSELNLSSLELGDSALYFCASSVDSRPNTGELFFGEGSRLTVL.

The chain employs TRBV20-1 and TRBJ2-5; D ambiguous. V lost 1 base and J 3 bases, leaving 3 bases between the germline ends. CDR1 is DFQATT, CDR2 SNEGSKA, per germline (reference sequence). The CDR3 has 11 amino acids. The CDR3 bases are TGCAGTGCTAGAGGGGAAGAGACCCAGTACTTC. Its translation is CSARGEETQYF.

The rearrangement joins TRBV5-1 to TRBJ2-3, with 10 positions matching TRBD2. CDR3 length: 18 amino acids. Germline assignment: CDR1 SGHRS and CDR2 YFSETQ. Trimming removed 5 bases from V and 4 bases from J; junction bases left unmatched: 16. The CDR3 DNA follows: TGCGCCAGCAGGTTGAGACCCAGCGGGGGGGCAGATTCAGATACGCAGTATTTT. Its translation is CASRLRPSGGADSDTQYF.

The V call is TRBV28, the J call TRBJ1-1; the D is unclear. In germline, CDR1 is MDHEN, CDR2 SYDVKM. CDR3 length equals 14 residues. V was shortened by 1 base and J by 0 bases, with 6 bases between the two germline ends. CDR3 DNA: TGTGCCAGCAGTTTATCCCTTTTGAACACTGAAGCTTTCTTT. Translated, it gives CASSLSLLNTEAFF.

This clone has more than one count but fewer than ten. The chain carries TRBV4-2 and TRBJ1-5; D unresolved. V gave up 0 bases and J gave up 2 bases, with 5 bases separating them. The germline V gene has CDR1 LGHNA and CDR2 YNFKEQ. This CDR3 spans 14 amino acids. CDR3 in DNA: TGTGCCAGCAGCCAAGATCCGGGCAATCAGCCCCAGCATTTT. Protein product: CASSQDPGNQPQHF.

CDR3 loop: CASSLGPRAGGTSEQYV. Here the CDR3 DNA reads TGTGCCAGCAGCTTAGGACCACGCGCGGGGGGGACATCCGAGCAGTACGTC. The gene calls are TRBV7-8 and TRBJ2-7; 9 bases are a match to TRBD2. The germline V gene has CDR1 SGHVS and CDR2 FQNEAQ. This CDR3 region has 17 residues. V was clipped by 1 base and J by 6 bases; unmatched bases: 13.

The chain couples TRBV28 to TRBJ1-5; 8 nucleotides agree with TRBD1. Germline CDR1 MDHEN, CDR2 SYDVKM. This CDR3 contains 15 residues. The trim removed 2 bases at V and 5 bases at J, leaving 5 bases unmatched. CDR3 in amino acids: CASSLTGGGHQPQHF. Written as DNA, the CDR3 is TGTGCCAGCAGTTTAACAGGGGGAGGCCATCAGCCCCAGCATTTT. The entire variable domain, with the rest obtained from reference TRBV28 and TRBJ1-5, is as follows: DVKVTQSSRYLVKRTGEKVFLECVQDMDHENMFWYRQDPGLGLRLIYFSYDVKMKEKGDIPEGYSVSREKKERFSLILESASTNQTSMYLCASSLTGGGHQPQHFGDGTRLSIL.

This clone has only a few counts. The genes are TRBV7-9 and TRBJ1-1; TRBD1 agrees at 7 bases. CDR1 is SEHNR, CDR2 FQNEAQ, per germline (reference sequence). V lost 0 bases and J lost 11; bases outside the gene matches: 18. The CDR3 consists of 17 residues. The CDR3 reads CASSLATSGTESGSAFF. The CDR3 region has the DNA TGTGCCAGCAGCTTAGCTACTTCCGGGACAGAATCTGGAAGCGCTTTCTTT. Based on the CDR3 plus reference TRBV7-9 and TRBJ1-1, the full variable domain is DTGVSQNPRHKITKRGQNVTFRCDPISEHNRLYWYRQTLGQGPEFLTYFQNEAQLEKSRLLSDRFSAERPKGSFSTLEIQRTEQGDSAMYLCASSLATSGTESGSAFFGQGTRLTVV.

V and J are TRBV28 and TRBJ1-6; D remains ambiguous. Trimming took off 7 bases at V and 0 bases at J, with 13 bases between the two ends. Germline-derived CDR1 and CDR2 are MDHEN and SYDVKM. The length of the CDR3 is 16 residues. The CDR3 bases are TGTGCCAGCAAAACGGGTGAAGGCTCCTATAATTCACCCCTCCACTTT. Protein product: CASKTGEGSYNSPLHF.

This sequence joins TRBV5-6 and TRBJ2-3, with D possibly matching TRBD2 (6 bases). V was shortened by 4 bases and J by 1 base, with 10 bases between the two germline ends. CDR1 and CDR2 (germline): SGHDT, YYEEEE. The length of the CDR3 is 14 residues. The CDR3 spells CASSLGTRTDTQYF. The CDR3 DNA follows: TGTGCCAGCAGCCTCGGGACTCGCACAGATACGCAGTATTTT.

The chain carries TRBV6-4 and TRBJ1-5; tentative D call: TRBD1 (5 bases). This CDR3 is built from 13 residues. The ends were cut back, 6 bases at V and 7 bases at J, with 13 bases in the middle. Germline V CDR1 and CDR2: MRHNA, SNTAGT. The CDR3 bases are TGTGCCAGCAGGGGGCCGGCGGAGCAGCCCCAGCATTTT. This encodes CASRGPAEQPQHF.

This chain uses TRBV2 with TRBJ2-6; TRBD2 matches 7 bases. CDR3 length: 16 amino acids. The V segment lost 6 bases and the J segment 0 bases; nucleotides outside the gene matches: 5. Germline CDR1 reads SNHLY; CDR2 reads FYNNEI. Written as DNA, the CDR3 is TGTGCCAGCAGGGGGGGGGTGAGCTCTGGGGCCAACGTCCTGACTTTC. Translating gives CASRGGVSSGANVLTF.

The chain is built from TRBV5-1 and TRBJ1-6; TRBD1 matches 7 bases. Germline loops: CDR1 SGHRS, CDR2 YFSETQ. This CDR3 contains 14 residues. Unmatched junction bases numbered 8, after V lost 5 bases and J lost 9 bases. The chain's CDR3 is CASSLTGDLSPLHF. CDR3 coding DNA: TGCGCCAGCAGTCTTACAGGGGACCTTTCACCCCTCCACTTT. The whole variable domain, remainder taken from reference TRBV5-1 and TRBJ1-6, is KAGVTQTPRYLIKTRGQQVTLSCSPISGHRSVSWYQQTPGQGLQFLFEYFSETQRNKGNFPGRFSGRQFSNSRSEMNVSTLELGDSALYLCASSLTGDLSPLHFGNGTRLTVT.

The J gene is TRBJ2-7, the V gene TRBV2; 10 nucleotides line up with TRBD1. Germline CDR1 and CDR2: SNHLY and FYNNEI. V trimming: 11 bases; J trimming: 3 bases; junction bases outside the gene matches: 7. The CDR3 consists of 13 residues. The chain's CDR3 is CASSGTGVYEQYF. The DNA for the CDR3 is TGTGCCTCCTCCGGGACAGGGGTCTACGAGCAGTACTTC.

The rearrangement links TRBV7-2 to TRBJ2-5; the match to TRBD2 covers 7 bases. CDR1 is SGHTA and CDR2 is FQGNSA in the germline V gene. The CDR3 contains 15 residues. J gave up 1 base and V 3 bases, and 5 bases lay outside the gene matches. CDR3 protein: CASSFSGGTQETQYF. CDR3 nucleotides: TGTGCCAGCAGCTTTTCGGGGGGAACCCAAGAGACCCAGTACTTC. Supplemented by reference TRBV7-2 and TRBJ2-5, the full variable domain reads GAGVSQSPSNKVTEKGKDVELRCDPISGHTALYWYRQSLGQGLEFLIYFQGNSAPDKSGLPSDRFSAERTGGSVSTLTIQRTQQEDSAVYLCASSFSGGTQETQYFGPGTRLLVL.

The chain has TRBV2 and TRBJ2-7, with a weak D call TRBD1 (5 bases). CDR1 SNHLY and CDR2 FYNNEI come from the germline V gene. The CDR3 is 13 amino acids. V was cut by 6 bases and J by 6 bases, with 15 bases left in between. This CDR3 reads CASSSMGLGEQYF. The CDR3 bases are TGTGCCAGCAGCAGCATGGGGCTGGGCGAGCAGTACTTC.